The clone carrying this TCR beta chain was observed a single time. This specimen comes from a study of sequential checkpoint blockade in melanoma. The repertoire was sequenced with immunoSEQ multiplex PCR; TCRdb's copy has only in-frame clones and lacks some. The sample lists 8,500 to 10,000 clones, 59% seen once, with 35% to 50% in the top ten. Treatment defined: randomized to nivolumab then ipilimumab (arm A) or the reverse (arm B). No patient had prior DNA-damaging chemotherapy. Sorted cells were live CD3+CD8+, lacking CD19 and CD56, from PBMCs. Per the germline V gene, CDR1 is SGHRS and CDR2 is YFSETQ. Trimming pared 3 bases from V and 4 bases from J, leaving 5 bases between. This CDR3 has 12 residues.

The source was CD8+ T cells sorted from blood (inferred from file names), collected from a patient given nivolumab and ipilimumab in sequence. The gene calls are TRBV5-1 and TRBJ2-1; D not certain. The receptor comes from a human donor with melanoma. The CDR3 nucleotides are TGCGCCAGCAGCTCCCCTTACAATGAGCAGTTCTTC. Translating gives CASSSPYNEQFF.